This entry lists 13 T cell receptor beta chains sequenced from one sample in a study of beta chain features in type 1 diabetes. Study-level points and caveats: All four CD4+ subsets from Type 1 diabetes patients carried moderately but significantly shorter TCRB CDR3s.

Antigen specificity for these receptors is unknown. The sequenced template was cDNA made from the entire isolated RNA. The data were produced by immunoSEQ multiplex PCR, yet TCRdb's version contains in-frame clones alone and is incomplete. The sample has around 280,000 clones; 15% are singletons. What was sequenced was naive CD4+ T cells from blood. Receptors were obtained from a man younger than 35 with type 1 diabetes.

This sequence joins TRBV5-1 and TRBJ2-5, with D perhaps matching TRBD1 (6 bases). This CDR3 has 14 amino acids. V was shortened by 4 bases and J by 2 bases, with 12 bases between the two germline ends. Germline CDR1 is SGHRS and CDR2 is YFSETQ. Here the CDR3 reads CASSPGQIQETQYF. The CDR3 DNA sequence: TGCGCCAGCAGCCCTGGACAGATACAAGAGACCCAGTACTTC.

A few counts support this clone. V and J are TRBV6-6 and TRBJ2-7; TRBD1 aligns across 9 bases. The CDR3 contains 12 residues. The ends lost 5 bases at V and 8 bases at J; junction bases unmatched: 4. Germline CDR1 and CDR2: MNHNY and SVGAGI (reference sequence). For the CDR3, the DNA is TGTGCCAGCAGTCCTACAGGGGGCCAGCAGTACTTC. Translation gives CASSPTGGQQYF.

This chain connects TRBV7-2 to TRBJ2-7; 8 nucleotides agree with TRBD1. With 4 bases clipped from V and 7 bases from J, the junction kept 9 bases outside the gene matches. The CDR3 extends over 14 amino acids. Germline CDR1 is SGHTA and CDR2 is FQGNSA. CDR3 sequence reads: CASSSGTGVWEQYF. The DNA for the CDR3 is TGTGCCAGCAGCTCCGGGACAGGCGTGTGGGAGCAGTACTTC. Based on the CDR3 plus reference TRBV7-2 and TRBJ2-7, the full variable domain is GAGVSQSPSNKVTEKGKDVELRCDPISGHTALYWYRQSLGQGLEFLIYFQGNSAPDKSGLPSDRFSAERTGGSVSTLTIQRTQQEDSAVYLCASSSGTGVWEQYFGPGTRLTVT.

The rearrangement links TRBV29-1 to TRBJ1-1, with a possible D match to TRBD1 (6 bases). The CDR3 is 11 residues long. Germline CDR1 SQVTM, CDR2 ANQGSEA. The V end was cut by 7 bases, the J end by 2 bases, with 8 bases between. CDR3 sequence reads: CSAGHNTEAFF. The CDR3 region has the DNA TGCAGCGCGGGACATAACACTGAAGCTTTCTTT.

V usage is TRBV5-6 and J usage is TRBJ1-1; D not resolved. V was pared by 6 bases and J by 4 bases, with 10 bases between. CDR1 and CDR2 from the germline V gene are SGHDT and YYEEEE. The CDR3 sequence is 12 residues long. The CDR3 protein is CASTREGTEAFF. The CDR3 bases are TGTGCCAGCACACGGGAGGGCACTGAAGCTTTCTTT.

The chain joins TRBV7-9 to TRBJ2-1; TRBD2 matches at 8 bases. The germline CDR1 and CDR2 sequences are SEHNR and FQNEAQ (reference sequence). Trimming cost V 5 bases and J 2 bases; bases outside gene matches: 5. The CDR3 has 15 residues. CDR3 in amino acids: CASSPAGGPYNEQFF. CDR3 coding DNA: TGTGCCAGCAGCCCCGCGGGGGGCCCCTACAATGAGCAGTTCTTC.

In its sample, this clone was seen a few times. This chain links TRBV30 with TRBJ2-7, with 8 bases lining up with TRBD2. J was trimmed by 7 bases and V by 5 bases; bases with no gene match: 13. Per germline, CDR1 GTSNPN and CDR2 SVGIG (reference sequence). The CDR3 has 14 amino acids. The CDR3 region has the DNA TGTGCCTGGGACAGGACGGGAGGGCCGGTTGAGCAGTACTTC. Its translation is CAWDRTGGPVEQYF.

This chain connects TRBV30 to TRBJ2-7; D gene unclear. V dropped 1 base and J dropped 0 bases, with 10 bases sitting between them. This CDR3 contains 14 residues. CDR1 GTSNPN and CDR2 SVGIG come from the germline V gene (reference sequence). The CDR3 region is CAWSESAISYEQYF. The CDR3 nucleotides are TGTGCCTGGAGTGAAAGCGCGATCTCCTACGAGCAGTACTTC.

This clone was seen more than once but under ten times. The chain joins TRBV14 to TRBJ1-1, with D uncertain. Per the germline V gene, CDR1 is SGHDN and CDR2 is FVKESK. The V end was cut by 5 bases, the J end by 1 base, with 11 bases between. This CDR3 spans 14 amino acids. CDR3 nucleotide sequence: TGTGCCAGCAGCGTCGGGAGAGCGAACACTGAAGCTTTCTTT. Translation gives CASSVGRANTEAFF.

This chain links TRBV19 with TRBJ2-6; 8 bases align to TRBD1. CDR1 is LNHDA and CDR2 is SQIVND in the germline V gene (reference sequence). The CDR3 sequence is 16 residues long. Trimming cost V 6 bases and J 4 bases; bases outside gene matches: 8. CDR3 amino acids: CASSTGGGYGANVLTF. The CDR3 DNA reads TGTGCCAGTAGCACAGGGGGAGGATACGGGGCCAACGTCCTGACTTTC.

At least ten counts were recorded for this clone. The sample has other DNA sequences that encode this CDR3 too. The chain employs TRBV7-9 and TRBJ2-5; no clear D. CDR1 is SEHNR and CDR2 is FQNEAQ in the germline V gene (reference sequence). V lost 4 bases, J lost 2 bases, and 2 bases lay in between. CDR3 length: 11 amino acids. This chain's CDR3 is CASSSQETQYF. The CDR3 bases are TGTGCCAGCAGCTCTCAAGAGACCCAGTACTTC.

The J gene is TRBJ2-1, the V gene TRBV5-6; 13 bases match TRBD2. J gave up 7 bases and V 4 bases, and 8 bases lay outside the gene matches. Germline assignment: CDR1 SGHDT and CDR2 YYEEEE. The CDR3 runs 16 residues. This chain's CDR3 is CASSPGGLAGKNEQFF. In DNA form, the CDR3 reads TGTGCCAGCAGCCCGGGGGGACTAGCGGGAAAAAATGAGCAGTTCTTC.

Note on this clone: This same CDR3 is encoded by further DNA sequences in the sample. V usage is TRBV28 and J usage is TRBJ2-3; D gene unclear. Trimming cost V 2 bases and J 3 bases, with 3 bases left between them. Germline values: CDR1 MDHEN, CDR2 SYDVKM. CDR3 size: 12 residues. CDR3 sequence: CASSLATDTQYF. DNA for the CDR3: TGTGCCAGCAGTTTAGCGACAGATACGCAGTATTTT.